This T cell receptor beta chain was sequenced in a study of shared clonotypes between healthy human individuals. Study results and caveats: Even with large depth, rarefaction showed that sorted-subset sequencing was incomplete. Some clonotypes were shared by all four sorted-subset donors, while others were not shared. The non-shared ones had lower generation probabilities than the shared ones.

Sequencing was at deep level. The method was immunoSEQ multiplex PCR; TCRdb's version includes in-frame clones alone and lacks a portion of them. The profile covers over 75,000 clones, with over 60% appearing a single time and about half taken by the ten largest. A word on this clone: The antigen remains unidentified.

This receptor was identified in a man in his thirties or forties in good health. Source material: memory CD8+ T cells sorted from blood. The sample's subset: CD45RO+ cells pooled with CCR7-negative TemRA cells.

As DNA, the CDR3 is TGTGCCAGCGGAACGACTAGCGGGAGACACGATGAGCAGTTCTTC. Translated: CASGTTSGRHDEQFF. The chain is built from TRBV28 and TRBJ2-1; 12 bases line up with TRBD2. V shed 8 bases and J 8 bases; nucleotides not matched to a gene: 10. Germline assignment: CDR1 MDHEN and CDR2 SYDVKM. The CDR3 is 15 residues long.